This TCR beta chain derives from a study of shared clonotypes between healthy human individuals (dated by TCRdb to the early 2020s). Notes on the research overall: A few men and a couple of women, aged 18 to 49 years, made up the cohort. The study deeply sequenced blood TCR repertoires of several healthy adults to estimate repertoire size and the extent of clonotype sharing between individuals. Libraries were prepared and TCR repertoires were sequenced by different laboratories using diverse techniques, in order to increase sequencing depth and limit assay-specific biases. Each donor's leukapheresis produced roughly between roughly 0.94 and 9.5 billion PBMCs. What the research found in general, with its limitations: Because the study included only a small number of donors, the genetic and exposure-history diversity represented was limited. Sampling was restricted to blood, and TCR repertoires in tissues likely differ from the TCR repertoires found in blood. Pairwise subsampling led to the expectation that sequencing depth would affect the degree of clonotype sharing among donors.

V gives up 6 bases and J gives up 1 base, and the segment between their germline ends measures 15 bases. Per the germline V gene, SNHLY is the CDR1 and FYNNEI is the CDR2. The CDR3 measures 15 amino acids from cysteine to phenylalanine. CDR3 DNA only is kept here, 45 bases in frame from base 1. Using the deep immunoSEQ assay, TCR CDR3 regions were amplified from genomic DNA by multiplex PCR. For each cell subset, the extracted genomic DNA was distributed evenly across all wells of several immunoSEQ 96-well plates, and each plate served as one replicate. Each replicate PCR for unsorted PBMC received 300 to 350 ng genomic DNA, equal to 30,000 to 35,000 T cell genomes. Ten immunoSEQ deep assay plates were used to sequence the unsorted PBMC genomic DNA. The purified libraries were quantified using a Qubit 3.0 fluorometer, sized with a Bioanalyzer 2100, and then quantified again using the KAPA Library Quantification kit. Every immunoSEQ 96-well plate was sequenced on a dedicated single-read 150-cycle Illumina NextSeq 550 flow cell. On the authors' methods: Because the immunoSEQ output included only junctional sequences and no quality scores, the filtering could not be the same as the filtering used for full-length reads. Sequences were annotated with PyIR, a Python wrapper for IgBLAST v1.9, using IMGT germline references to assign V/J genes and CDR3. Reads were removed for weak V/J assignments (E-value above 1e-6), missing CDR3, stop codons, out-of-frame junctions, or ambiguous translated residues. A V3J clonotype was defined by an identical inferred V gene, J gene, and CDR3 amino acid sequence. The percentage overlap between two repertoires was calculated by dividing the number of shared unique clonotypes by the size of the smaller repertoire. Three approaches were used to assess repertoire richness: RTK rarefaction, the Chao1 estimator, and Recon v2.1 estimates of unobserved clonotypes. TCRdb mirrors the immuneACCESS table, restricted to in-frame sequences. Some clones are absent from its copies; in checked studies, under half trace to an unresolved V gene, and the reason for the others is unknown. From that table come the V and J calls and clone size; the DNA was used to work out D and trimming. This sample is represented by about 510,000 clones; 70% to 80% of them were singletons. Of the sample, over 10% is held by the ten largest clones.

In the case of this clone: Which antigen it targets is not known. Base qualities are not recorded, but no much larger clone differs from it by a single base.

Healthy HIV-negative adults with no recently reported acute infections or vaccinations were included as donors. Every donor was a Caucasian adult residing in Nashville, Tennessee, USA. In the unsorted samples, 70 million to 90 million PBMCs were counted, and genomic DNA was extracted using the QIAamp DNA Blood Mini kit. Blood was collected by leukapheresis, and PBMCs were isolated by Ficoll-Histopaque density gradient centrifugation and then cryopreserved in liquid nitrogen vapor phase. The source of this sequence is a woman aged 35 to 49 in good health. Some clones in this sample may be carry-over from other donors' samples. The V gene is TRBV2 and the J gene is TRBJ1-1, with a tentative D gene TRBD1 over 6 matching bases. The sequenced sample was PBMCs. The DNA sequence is TGTGCCAGCAGCCCACAGGGTCTAGGGAACACTGAAGCTTTCTTT. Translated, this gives CASSPQGLGNTEAFF.